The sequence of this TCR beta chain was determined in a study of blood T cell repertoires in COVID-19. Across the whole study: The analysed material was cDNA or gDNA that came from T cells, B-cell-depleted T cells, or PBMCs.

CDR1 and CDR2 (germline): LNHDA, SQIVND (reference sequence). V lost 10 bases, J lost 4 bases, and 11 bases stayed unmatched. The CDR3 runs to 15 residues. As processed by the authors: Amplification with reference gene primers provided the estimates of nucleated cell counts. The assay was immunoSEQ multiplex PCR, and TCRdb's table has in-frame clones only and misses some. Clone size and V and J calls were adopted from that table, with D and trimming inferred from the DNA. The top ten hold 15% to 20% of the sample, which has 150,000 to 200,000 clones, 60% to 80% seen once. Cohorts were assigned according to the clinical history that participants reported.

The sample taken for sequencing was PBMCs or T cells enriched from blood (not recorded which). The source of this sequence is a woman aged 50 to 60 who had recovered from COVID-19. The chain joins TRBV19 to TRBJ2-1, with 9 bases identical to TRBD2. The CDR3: CATRPVLAGYNEQFF. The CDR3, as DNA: TGTGCCACCCGCCCGGTCCTAGCGGGGTACAATGAGCAGTTCTTC.